This T cell receptor beta chain was obtained from a study of cytomegalovirus exposure and HLA in healthy donors. Background on the study: Caucasian-associated ancestry cluster membership applied to over 80% of a few hundred genotyped donors. Whole-study findings and limits: In a later analysis, 16,951 TCR beta sequences were associated with HLA alleles at 0.05 false discovery rate. According to an earlier analysis, most TCR beta V segments yielded productive rearrangements about 87% or about 30% of the time.

In regard to this clone: Its antigen is unknown.

Germline lookup yields CDR1 MGHRA and CDR2 YSYEKL. J was trimmed by 9 bases and V by 4 bases; bases with no gene match: 8. CDR3 length: 15 residues. PCR employed 60 Vbeta and 13 Jbeta primers. Here immunoSEQ multiplex PCR was the method, and the copy in TCRdb shows in-frame clones only, minus some. The record lists fewer than 150,000 clones, of which the ten most abundant hold 1.5% to 2%. There were likely unrecorded immune exposures, though donors were nominally healthy when sampled. The genes are TRBV4-1 and TRBJ1-6; 8 bases fit TRBD1. Specimen: PBMCs. The sequence came from a woman between 55 and 75 years old in good health and CMV-seronegative. The DNA of the CDR3 is TGCGCCAGCAGCCCCCTACAGGGGGAAGGTTCACCCCTCCACTTT. Encoded protein: CASSPLQGEGSPLHF.